The 23 T cell receptor beta chains below all came from one sample that was sequenced in a study of blood T cell repertoires in COVID-19. Using immunoSEQ multiplex PCR, the repertoire was profiled, and TCRdb retains in-frame clones only, with some absent. This repertoire shows 50,000 or so clones, 75% to 85% found once; its top ten account for over 15%. Material: peripheral blood. These receptors all stem from a man in his forties or fifties with acute or convalescent COVID-19.

This chain uses TRBV5-1 with TRBJ1-2; no clear D. The germline gives CDR1 SGHRS, CDR2 YFSETQ. Trimming left V 6 bases short and J 0 bases short, with 9 bases between. There are 13 residues in the CDR3. The CDR3 is CASKAGTNYGYTF. Here the CDR3 DNA reads TGCGCCAGCAAAGCAGGTACTAACTATGGCTACACCTTC. The complete variable domain, with remaining parts taken from reference TRBV5-1 and TRBJ1-2, reads KAGVTQTPRYLIKTRGQQVTLSCSPISGHRSVSWYQQTPGQGLQFLFEYFSETQRNKGNFPGRFSGRQFSNSRSEMNVSTLELGDSALYLCASKAGTNYGYTFGSGTRLTVV.

This rearrangement joins TRBV5-1 to TRBJ2-7, with 11 bases identical to TRBD1. Trimming removed 0 bases from V and 4 bases from J; junction bases left unmatched: 3. The CDR3 spans 15 residues. The germline V gene has CDR1 SGHRS and CDR2 YFSETQ. Written as DNA, the CDR3 is TGCGCCAGCAGCTTGGGCGGACAGGGGGCATACGAGCAGTACTTC. Encoded protein: CASSLGGQGAYEQYF.

V and J are TRBV5-8 and TRBJ1-5, with 7 bases lining up with TRBD1. Per the germline V gene, CDR1 is SGHTS and CDR2 is YDEGEE. The CDR3 is 17 amino acids. After removal of 4 bases from V and 1 base from J, the junction contained 11 bases not matched to a gene. CDR3 nucleotide sequence: TGTGCCAGCAGCCTCGGGACAGCGCCTGGGAGCAATCAGCCCCAGCATTTT. Translation gives CASSLGTAPGSNQPQHF.

J is TRBJ1-5 and V is TRBV10-1, with TRBD1 matching over 8 bases. Germline loops: CDR1 WNHNN, CDR2 SYGVQD (reference sequence). The CDR3 runs to 14 residues. J was trimmed by 7 bases and V by 4 bases; bases with no gene match: 6. CDR3: CASSATGESQPQHF. The CDR3 DNA follows: TGCGCCAGCAGTGCGACAGGGGAGAGCCAGCCCCAGCATTTT.

The V and J genes are TRBV21-1 and TRBJ2-7; the table calls TRBD1, which could not be checked here. TRBV21-1 is classified as a pseudogene. The length of the CDR3 is 15 residues. For the CDR3, the DNA is TGTGCCAGCAGCAAAGGGGCGCGACAGGGCTACGAGCAGTACGTC. The encoded protein is CASSKGARQGYEQYV.

This clone was picked up one time. This chain joins TRBV24-1 and TRBJ2-5, with a tentative D call TRBD2 (6 bases). Germline CDR1 and CDR2: KGHDR and SFDVKD. The V end lost 6 bases, the J end lost 2 bases, and 30 bases lay between the germline ends. The CDR3 is made up of 20 amino acids. CDR3 nucleotide sequence: TGTGCCACCAGTCCTACCCTAGGGTCTCGGGGGAGCGATACACAAGAGACCCAGTACTTC. As protein: CATSPTLGSRGSDTQETQYF.

This clone has more than one count but fewer than ten. The chain is built from TRBV2 and TRBJ2-1; TRBD1 might be the D (6 bases). This CDR3 has 16 residues. Trimming stripped 6 bases from V and 10 bases from J, with 25 bases between. The germline V gene has CDR1 SNHLY and CDR2 FYNNEI. The CDR3 loop is CASRGSVPGHGLEQFF. The CDR3 nucleotides are TGTGCCAGCAGGGGTTCGGTTCCGGGACATGGTCTCGAGCAGTTCTTC.

The chain has TRBV18 and TRBJ1-1; the match to TRBD1 covers 7 bases. The V gene end was trimmed by 2 bases and the J gene end by 1 base; junction bases not matched to a gene: 4. The germline V gene has CDR1 KGHSH and CDR2 LQKENI. The CDR3 has 15 residues. This chain's CDR3 is CASSPSGQANTEAFF. The CDR3 nucleotides read TGTGCCAGCTCACCATCCGGACAGGCGAACACTGAAGCTTTCTTT.

This rearrangement joins TRBV30 to TRBJ1-5; 7 nucleotides align to TRBD1. Germline trimming cut 1 base from V and 7 bases from J; bases unmatched to any gene: 4. This CDR3 contains 13 residues. Germline lookup yields CDR1 GTSNPN and CDR2 SVGIG (reference sequence). CDR3: CAWSETGEQPQHF. DNA for the CDR3: TGTGCCTGGAGTGAAACAGGGGAACAGCCCCAGCATTTT. Using reference TRBV30 and TRBJ1-5 for the parts outside the CDR3, the full variable domain is SQTIHQWPATLVQPVGSPLSLECTVEGTSNPNLYWYRQAAGRGLQLLFYSVGIGQISSEVPQNLSASRPQDRQFILSSKKLLLSDSGFYLCAWSETGEQPQHFGDGTRLSIL.

This clone occurred once. This chain connects TRBV10-3 to TRBJ1-1; TRBD1 aligns across 11 bases. V was clipped by 3 bases and J by 5 bases; unmatched bases: 5. The germline V gene encodes CDR1 ENHRY and CDR2 SYGVKD. The length of the CDR3 is 15 residues. As DNA, the CDR3 is TGTGCCATCAGTGAACGGGGACAGGGGGTTACTGAAGCTTTCTTT. Its protein is CAISERGQGVTEAFF.

The genes are TRBV2 and TRBJ2-3; 9 bases fit TRBD2. V was pared by 6 bases and J by 4 bases, with 8 bases of the junction left unmatched. Germline CDR1 and CDR2: SNHLY and FYNNEI. This CDR3 region has 15 residues. DNA of the CDR3: TGTGCCAGCAGACTGGGTACTAGCGGGTCAGATACGCAGTATTTT. Protein: CASRLGTSGSDTQYF.

There are a few counts of this clone. The V and J genes are TRBV7-9 and TRBJ2-1, with a tentative D call TRBD2 (6 bases). Germline lookup yields CDR1 SEHNR and CDR2 FQNEAQ (reference sequence). The CDR3 consists of 15 residues. Trimming shortened V by 5 bases and J by 6 bases, and 17 bases separated the two germline ends. The CDR3 DNA reads as TGTGCCAGCAGCCCAGACGGGACTGCGGGCAATGAGCAGTTCTTC. Translation gives CASSPDGTAGNEQFF.

The V gene is TRBV2, the J gene TRBJ2-5, with 7 bases matching TRBD2. CDR3 size: 15 residues. V shed 6 bases and J 2 bases; nucleotides not matched to a gene: 9. The germline V gene encodes CDR1 SNHLY and CDR2 FYNNEI. CDR3 amino acids: CASRLSGTEQETQYF. As DNA, the CDR3 is TGTGCCAGCAGACTGAGCGGGACGGAACAAGAGACCCAGTACTTC.

This clone was found a few times. The V call is TRBV18, the J call TRBJ1-1, with no clear D. Per the germline V gene, CDR1 is KGHSH and CDR2 is LQKENI. The CDR3 has 17 amino acids. Trimming left V 7 bases short and J 5 bases short, with 26 bases between. CDR3 bases: TGTGCCAGCTTTCCGGCGGATCCCCGGGCATCGGGAACTGAAGCTTTCTTT. It codes for CASFPADPRASGTEAFF.

The chain couples TRBV24-1 to TRBJ2-2; 8 positions agree with TRBD2. The ends lost 7 bases at V and 1 base at J; junction bases unmatched: 10. The length of the CDR3 is 17 residues. Germline CDR1 is KGHDR and CDR2 is SFDVKD. CDR3 protein: CATRGQAGLGNTGELFF. DNA of the CDR3: TGTGCCACCAGAGGACAAGCGGGACTAGGGAACACCGGGGAGCTGTTTTTT.

The chain employs TRBV5-1 and TRBJ1-1; TRBD1 is a possible D gene (5 bases). The CDR3 contains 14 residues. Germline assignment: CDR1 SGHRS and CDR2 YFSETQ. V lost 4 bases and J 1 base, leaving 11 bases between the germline ends. The chain's CDR3 is CASSRGDGNTEAFF. The DNA of the CDR3 is TGCGCCAGCAGCCGGGGGGACGGGAACACTGAAGCTTTCTTT. Full variable domain (remainder filled in from reference TRBV5-1 and TRBJ1-1): KAGVTQTPRYLIKTRGQQVTLSCSPISGHRSVSWYQQTPGQGLQFLFEYFSETQRNKGNFPGRFSGRQFSNSRSEMNVSTLELGDSALYLCASSRGDGNTEAFFGQGTRLTVV.

This clone occurred a few times. The chain recombines TRBV7-8 with TRBJ1-1, with D maybe TRBD1 (6 bases). The germline CDR1 and CDR2 sequences are SGHVS and FQNEAQ. V lost 0 bases and J 6 bases, leaving 11 bases between the germline ends. The length of the CDR3 is 14 residues. The CDR3: CASSLAVHRAEAFF. The CDR3 DNA sequence: TGTGCCAGCAGCTTAGCGGTTCACAGGGCTGAAGCTTTCTTT.

The chain is built from TRBV3-1 (or the pseudogene TRBV3-2) and TRBJ1-2; D uncertain. V was cut by 0 bases and J by 8 bases, with 13 bases left in between. The CDR3 contains 14 residues. Germline CDR1 is LGHDT and CDR2 is YNNKEL (reference sequence). This CDR3 is CASSQELRARGYTF. CDR3 in DNA: TGTGCCAGCAGCCAAGAACTGAGGGCGAGGGGCTACACCTTC.

The chain recombines TRBV30 with TRBJ2-3; possible D gene TRBD2, 6 bases. Trimming stripped 2 bases from V and 0 bases from J, with 18 bases between. The CDR3 totals 17 residues. The germline CDR1 and CDR2 sequences are GTSNPN and SVGIG (reference sequence). The CDR3 loop reads CAWSPKGRGMSTDTQYF. The CDR3 DNA reads as TGTGCCTGGAGTCCAAAGGGCCGGGGGATGAGCACAGATACGCAGTATTTT.

V is TRBV2 and J is TRBJ2-7; weak D call: TRBD1 (5 bases). Trimming cost V 6 bases and J 3 bases, with 15 bases left between them. Germline-derived CDR1 and CDR2 are SNHLY and FYNNEI. This CDR3 has 14 amino acids. CDR3 region: CASSATDIFYEQYV. The CDR3, as DNA: TGTGCCAGCAGCGCGACAGACATTTTCTACGAGCAGTACGTC.

The chain links TRBV27 to TRBJ2-4; 10 positions match TRBD1. CDR1 is MNHEY, CDR2 SMNVEV, per germline (reference sequence). V gave up 6 bases and J gave up 7 bases; unmatched junction bases: 12. The CDR3 length is 16 residues. CDR3 region: CASSAPGQGRSNIQYF. Written as DNA, the CDR3 is TGTGCCAGCAGCGCTCCGGGACAGGGGCGATCCAACATTCAGTACTTC.

The chain uses TRBV7-2 and TRBJ2-5, with D perhaps matching TRBD1 (5 bases). With 3 bases removed from V and 4 bases from J, the gap between germline ends came to 12 bases. The CDR3 contains 14 residues. From germline, CDR1 is SGHTA and CDR2 FQGNSA. CDR3 DNA: TGTGCCAGCAGCTTCTATGGGGCAGGAGAGACCCAGTACTTC. The encoded protein is CASSFYGAGETQYF.

The gene calls are TRBV5-6 and TRBJ2-1; 7 positions agree with TRBD1. In germline, CDR1 is SGHDT, CDR2 YYEEEE. V was clipped by 2 bases and J by 8 bases; unmatched bases: 10. The CDR3 has 15 amino acids. The CDR3 protein is CASSFFRGSLDEQFF. CDR3 sequence (DNA): TGTGCCAGCAGCTTCTTCAGGGGGTCCCTCGATGAGCAGTTCTTC.